Below are 4 T cell receptor beta chains sequenced from a single sample in a study of radiotherapy plus CTLA-4 blockade in lung cancer. The repertoire was sequenced with immunoSEQ multiplex PCR; TCRdb's copy has only in-frame clones and lacks some. The sample has about 49,000 clones, around 77% seen once. Sequenced material: peripheral blood, taken from a patient treated with radiotherapy plus ipilimumab. The receptors come from a human donor with non-small cell lung cancer who had stable disease on radiotherapy plus ipilimumab.

The V and J genes are TRBV28 and TRBJ1-4; 8 nucleotides align to TRBD1. CDR3 length: 16 amino acids. V was clipped by 5 bases and J by 5 bases; unmatched bases: 10. CDR1 MDHEN and CDR2 SYDVKM come from the germline V gene. The CDR3 nucleotides are TGTGCCAGCAGTCTCACCGGGACAGGCCCAAATGAAAAACTGTTTTTT. This translates into CASSLTGTGPNEKLFF.

The chain is built from TRBV7-2 and TRBJ2-5; D is perhaps TRBD1 (6 bases). The J call could be wrong; TRBJ2-7 is a better fit for the DNA end. The CDR3 has 14 amino acids. Per the germline V gene, CDR1 is SGHTA and CDR2 is FQGNSA. The CDR3 spells CASSRATGPYEQYF. The DNA for the CDR3 is TGTGCCAGCAGCCGAGCGACAGGACCCTACGAGCAGTACTTC.

The rearrangement links TRBV4-3 to TRBJ2-2, with 8 bases aligning to TRBD1. The germline V gene encodes CDR1 LGHNA and CDR2 YSLEER. V gave up 1 base and J gave up 4 bases; unmatched junction bases: 8. The CDR3 length is 17 residues. This CDR3 is CASSQAIGTGPTGELFF. Written as DNA, the CDR3 is TGCGCCAGCAGCCAAGCCATCGGGACAGGTCCCACCGGGGAGCTGTTTTTT.

V is TRBV11-2 and J is TRBJ2-1, with TRBD2 matching 7 bases. J gave up 8 bases and V 4 bases, and 5 bases lay outside the gene matches. CDR1 and CDR2 (germline): SGHAT, FQNNGV. This CDR3 has 13 residues. In DNA form, the CDR3 reads TGTGCCAGCAGCTCCGGGGGGAGGGATGAGCAGTTCTTC. Amino acids: CASSSGGRDEQFF.